Described below is a single T cell receptor beta chain sequence and its context. Its antigen is unknown. The sample originates from a study of a mutant IDH1 vaccine in newly diagnosed glioma. Germline-derived CDR1 and CDR2 are ENHRY and SYGVKD. Deletions cut 3 bases from V and 1 base from J, with 17 bases between. The CDR3 length is 17 residues. Assay used: immunoSEQ multiplex PCR; TCRdb lists only in-frame clones, some missing. The table shows about 56,000 clones, with about nine tenths occurring only once. Documented time point: week 35, safety follow-up. The investigators gave 300 ug of mutant IDH1 20-mer peptide in each vaccine dose, together with topical imiquimod.

The chain combines TRBV10-3 with TRBJ2-3; a weak D match, TRBD1 (5 bases). The sample was PBMCs, taken from a glioma patient whose treatment included an IDH1 peptide vaccine. The clonotype was recovered from a man in his forties or fifties with glioma. The CDR3 bases are TGTGCCATCAGTGAACCTTCAGGGCGACGGGGCACAGATACGCAGTATTTT. It translates to CAISEPSGRRGTDTQYF.